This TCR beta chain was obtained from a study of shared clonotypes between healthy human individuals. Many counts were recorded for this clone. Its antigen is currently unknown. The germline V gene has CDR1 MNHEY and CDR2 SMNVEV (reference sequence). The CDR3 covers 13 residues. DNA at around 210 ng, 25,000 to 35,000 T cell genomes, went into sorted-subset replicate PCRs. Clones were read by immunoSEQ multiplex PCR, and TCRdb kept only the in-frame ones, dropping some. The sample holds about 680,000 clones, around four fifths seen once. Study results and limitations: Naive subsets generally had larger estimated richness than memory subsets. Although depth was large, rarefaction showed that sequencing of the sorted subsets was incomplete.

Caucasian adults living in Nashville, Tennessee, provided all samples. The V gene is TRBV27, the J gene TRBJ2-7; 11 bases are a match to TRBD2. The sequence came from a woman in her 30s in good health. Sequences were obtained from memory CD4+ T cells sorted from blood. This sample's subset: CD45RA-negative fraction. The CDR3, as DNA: TGTGTCACAGGAACTAGCGGGAGAGGTGAGCAGTACTTC. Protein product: CVTGTSGRGEQYF.